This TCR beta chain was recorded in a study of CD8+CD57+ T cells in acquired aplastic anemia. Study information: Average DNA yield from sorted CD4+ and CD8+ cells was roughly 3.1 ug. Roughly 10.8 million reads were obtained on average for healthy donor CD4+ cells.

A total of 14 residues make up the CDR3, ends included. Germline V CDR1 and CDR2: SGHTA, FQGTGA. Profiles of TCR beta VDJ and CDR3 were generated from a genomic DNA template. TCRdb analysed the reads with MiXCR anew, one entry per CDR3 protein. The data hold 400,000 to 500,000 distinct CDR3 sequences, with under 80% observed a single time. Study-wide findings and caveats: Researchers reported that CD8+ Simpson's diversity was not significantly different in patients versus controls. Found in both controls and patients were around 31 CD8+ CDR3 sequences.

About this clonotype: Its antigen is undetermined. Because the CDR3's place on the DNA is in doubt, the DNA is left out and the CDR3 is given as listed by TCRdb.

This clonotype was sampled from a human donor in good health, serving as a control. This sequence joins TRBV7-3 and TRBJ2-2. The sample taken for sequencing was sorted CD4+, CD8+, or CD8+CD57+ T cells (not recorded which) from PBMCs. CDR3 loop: CASSLGSYEQYFGF.